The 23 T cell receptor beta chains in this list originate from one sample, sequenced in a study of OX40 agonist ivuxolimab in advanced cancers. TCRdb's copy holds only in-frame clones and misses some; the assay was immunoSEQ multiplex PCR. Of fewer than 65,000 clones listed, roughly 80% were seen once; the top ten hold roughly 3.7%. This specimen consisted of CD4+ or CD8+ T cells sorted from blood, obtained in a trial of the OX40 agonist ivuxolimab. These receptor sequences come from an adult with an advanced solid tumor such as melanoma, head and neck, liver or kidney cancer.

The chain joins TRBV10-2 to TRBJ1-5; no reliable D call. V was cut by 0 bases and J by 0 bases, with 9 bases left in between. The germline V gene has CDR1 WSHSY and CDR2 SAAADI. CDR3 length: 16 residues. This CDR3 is CASSESGIYSNQPQHF. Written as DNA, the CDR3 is TGCGCCAGCAGTGAGTCAGGGATTTATAGCAATCAGCCCCAGCATTTT.

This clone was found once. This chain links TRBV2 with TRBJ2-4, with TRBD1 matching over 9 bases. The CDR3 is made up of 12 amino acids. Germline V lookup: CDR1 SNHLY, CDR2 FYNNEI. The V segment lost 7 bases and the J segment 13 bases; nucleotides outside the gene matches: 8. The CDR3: CASNLGQGGQYF. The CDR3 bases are TGTGCCAGCAACCTGGGACAGGGTGGCCAGTACTTC.

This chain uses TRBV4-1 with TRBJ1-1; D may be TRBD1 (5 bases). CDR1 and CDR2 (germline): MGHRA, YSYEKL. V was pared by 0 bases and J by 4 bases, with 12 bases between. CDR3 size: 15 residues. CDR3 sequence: CASSQDPGGGTEAFF. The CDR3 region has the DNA TGCGCCAGCAGCCAAGATCCTGGGGGGGGCACTGAAGCTTTCTTT.

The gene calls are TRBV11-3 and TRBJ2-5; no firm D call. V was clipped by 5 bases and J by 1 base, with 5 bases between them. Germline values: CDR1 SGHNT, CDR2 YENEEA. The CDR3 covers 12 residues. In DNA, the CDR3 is TGTGCCAGCAGCATTAGCCAAGAGACCCAGTACTTC. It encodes CASSISQETQYF.

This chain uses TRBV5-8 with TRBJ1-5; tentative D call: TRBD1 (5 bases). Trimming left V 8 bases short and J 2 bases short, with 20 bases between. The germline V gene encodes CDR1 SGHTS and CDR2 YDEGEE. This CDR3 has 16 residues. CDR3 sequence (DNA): TGTGCCAGTTTGCTTTACCGGACAATGGGCAATCAGCCCCAGCATTTT. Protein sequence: CASLLYRTMGNQPQHF. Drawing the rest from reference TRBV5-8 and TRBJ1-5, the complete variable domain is EAGVTQSPTHLIKTRGQQATLRCSPISGHTSVYWYQQALGLGLQFLLWYDEGEERNRGNFPPRFSGRQFPNYSSELNVNALELEDSALYLCASLLYRTMGNQPQHFGDGTRLSIL.

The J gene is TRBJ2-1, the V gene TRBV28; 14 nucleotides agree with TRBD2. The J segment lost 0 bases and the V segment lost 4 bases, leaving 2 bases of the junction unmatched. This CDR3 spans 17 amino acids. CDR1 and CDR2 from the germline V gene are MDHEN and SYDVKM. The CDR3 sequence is CASSSTSGRASYNEQFF. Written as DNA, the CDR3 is TGTGCCAGCAGTTCGACTAGCGGGAGGGCCTCCTACAATGAGCAGTTCTTC.

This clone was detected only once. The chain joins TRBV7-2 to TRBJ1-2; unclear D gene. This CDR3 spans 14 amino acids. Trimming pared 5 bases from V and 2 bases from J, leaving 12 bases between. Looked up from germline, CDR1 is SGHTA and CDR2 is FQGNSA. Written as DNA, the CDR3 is TGTGCCAGCAGCCCCCCGGGGTACAACTATGGCTACACCTTC. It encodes CASSPPGYNYGYTF.

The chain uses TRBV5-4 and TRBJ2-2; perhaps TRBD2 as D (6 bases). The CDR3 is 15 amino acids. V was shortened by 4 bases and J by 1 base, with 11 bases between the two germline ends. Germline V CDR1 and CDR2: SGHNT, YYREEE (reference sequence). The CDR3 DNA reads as TGTGCCAGCAGCCCAGAGGGACTGAACACCGGGGAGCTGTTTTTT. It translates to CASSPEGLNTGELFF.

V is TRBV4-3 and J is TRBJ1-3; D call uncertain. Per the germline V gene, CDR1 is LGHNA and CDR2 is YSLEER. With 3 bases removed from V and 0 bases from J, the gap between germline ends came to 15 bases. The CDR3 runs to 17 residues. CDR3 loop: CASSQGLLPGSGNTIYF. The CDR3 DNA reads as TGCGCCAGCAGCCAGGGGTTACTACCAGGCTCTGGAAACACCATATATTTT.

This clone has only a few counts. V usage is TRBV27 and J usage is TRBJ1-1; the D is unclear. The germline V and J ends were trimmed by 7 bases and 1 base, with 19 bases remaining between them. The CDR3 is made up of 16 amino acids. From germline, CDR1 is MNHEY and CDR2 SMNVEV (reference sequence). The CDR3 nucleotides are TGTGCCAGCATGGGATATATAGGAACCTGGAACACTGAAGCTTTCTTT. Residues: CASMGYIGTWNTEAFF.

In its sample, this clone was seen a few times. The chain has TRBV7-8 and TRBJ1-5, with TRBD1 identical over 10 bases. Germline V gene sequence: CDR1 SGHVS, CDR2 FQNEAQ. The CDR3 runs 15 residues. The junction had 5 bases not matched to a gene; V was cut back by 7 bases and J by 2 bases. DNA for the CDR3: TGTGCCAGCATACCCGGGACAGGGGGCAATCAGCCCCAGCATTTT. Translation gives CASIPGTGGNQPQHF.

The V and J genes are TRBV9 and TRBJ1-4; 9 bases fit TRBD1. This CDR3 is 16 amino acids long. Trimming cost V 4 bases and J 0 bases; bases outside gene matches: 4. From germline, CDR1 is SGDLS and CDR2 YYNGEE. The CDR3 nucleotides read TGTGCCAGCAGCACCAGGACAGGGGCAACTAATGAAAAACTGTTTTTT. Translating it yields CASSTRTGATNEKLFF. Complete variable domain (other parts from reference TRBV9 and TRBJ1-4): DSGVTQTPKHLITATGQRVTLRCSPRSGDLSVYWYQQSLDQGLQFLIQYYNGEERAKGNILERFSAQQFPDLHSELNLSSLELGDSALYFCASSTRTGATNEKLFFGSGTQLSVL.

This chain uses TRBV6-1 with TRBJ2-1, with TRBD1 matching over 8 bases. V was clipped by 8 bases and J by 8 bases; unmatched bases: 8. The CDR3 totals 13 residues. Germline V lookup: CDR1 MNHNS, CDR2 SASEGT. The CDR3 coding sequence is TGTGCCAGCGAAAGACAGGGGATCTATGAGCAGTTCTTC. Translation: CASERQGIYEQFF.

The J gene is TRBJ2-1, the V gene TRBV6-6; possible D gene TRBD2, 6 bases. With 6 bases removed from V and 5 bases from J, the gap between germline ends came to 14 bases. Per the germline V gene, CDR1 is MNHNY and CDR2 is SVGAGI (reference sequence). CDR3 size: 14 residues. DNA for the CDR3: TGTGCCAGCAGCGGGCGGGGTCGGAACAATGAGCAGTTCTTC. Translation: CASSGRGRNNEQFF.

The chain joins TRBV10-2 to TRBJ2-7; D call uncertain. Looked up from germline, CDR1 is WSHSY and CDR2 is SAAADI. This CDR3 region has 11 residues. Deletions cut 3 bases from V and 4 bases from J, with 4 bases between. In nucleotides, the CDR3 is TGCGCCAGCAGTGATCGATACGAGCAGTACTTC. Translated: CASSDRYEQYF.

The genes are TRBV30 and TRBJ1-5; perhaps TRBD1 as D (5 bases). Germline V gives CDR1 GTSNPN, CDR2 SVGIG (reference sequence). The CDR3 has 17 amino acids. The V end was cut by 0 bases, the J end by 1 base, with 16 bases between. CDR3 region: CAWSVRAPGPSNQPQHF. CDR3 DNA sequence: TGTGCCTGGAGTGTTCGGGCACCGGGACCCAGCAATCAGCCCCAGCATTTT.

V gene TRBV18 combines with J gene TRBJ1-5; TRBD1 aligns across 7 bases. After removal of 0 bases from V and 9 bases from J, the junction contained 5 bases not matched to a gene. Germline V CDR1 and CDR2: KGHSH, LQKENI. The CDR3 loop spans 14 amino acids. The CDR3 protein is CASSPPIDRAPQHF. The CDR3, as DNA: TGTGCCAGCTCACCACCGATTGACAGGGCGCCCCAGCATTTT.

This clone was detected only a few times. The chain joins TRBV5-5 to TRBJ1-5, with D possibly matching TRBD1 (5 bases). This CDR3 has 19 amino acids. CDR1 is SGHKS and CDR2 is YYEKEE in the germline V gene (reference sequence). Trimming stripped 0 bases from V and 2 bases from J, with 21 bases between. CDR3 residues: CASSLAIRGWQGGNQPQHF. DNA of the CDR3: TGTGCCAGCAGCTTGGCCATCCGAGGGTGGCAGGGAGGCAATCAGCCCCAGCATTTT.

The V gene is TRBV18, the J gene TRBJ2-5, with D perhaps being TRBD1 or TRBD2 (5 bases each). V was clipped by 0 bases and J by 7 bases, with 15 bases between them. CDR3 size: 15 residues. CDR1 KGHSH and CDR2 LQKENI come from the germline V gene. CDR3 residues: CASSPPGGGIGTQYF. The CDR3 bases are TGTGCCAGCTCACCACCGGGTGGGGGAATCGGGACCCAGTACTTC.

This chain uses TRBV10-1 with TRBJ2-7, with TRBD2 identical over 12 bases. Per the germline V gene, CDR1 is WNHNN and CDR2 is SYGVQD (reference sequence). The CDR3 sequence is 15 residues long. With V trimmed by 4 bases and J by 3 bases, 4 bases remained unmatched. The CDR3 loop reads CASSARTSGIYEQYF. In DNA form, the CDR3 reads TGCGCCAGCAGTGCTCGGACTAGCGGGATCTACGAGCAGTACTTC.

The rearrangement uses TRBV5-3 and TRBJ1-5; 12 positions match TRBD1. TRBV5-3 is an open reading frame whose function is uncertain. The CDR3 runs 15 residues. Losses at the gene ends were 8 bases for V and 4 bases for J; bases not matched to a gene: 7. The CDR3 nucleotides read TGTGCCAGCAGCCAGGGACAGGGGGCGAATCAGCCCCAGCATTTT. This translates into CASSQGQGANQPQHF.

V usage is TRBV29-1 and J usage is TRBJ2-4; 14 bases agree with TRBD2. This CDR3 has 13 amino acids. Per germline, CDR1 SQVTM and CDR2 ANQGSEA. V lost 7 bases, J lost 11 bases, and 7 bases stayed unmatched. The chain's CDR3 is CSAGTSGGAVQYF. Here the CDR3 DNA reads TGCAGCGCTGGGACTAGCGGGGGAGCGGTTCAGTACTTC.

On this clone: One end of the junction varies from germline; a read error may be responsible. The CDR3 DNA follows: TGCGCCAGCAGCCCCCTTCCCGGTTGGGGGTATAGCAATCAGCCCCAGCATTTT. This gives the protein CASSPLPGWGYSNQPQHF. This chain joins TRBV7-9 and TRBJ1-5; perhaps TRBD1 as D (5 bases). Germline V gene lookup returns CDR1 SEHNR and CDR2 FQNEAQ (reference sequence). The CDR3 spans 18 residues.